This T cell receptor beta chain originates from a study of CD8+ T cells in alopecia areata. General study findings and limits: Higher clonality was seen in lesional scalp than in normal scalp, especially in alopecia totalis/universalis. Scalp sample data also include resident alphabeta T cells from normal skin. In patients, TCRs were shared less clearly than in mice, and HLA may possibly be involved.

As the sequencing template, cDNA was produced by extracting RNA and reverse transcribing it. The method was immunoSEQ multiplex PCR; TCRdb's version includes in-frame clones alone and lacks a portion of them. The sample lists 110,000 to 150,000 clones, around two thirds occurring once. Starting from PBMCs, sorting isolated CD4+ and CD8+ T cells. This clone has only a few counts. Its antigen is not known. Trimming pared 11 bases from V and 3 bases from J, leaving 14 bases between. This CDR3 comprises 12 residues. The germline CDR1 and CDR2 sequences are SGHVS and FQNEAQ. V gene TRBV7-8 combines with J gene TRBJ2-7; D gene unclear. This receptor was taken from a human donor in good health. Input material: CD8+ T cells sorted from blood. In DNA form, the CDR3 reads TGTGCCGTAGAGGATCTCTACTACGAGCAGTACTTC. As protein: CAVEDLYYEQYF.